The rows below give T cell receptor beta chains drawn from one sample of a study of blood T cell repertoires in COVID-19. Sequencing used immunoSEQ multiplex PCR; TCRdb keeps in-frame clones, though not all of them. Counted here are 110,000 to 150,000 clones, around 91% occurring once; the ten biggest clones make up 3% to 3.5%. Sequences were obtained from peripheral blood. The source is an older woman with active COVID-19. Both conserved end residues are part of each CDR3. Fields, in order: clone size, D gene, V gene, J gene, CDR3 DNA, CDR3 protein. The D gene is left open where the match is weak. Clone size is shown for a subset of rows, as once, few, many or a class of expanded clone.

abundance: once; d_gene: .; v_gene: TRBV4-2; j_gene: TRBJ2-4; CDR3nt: TGTGCCAGCAGCCCTGAACCTCTCGGAGGGGAAAACATTCAGTACTTC; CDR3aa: CASSPEPLGGENIQYF
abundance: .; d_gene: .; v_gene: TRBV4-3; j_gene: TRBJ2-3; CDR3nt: TGCGCCAGCAGCCAAGGCGGCCGCCAAAATACGCAGTATTTT; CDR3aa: CASSQGGRQNTQYF
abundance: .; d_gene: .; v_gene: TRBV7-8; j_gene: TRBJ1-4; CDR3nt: TGTGCCAGCAGCGACACAGGGAATGAAAAACTGTTTTTT; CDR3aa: CASSDTGNEKLFF
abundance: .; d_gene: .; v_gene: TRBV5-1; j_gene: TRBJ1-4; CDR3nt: TGCGCCAGCAGCAGGGACTTTAATGAAAAACTGTTTTTT; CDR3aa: CASSRDFNEKLFF
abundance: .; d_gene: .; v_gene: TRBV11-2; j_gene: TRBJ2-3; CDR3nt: TGTGCCAGCAGCGCCCAACCAGGGTTTCACACAGATACGCAGTATTTT; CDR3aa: CASSAQPGFHTDTQYF
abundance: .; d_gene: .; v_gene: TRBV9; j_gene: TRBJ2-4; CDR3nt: TGTGCCAGCAAGGGGGGGCGGCTACTAGCCAAAAACATTCAGTACTTC; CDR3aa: CASKGGRLLAKNIQYF
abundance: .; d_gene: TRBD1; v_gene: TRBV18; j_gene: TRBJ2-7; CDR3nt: TGTGCCAGCTCACCACCGACCCTGGACAGGGACTGGGACGAGCAGTACTTC; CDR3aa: CASSPPTLDRDWDEQYF
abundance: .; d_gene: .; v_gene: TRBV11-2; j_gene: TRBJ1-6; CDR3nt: TGTGCCAGCAGCGACGAAAGGAGGAGCTCCTATAATTCACCCCTCCACTTT; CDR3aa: CASSDERRSSYNSPLHF
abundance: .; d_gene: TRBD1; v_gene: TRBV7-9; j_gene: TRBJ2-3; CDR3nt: TGTGCCAGCAGCTTACGGGACAGGCAAAGCACAGATACGCAGTATTTT; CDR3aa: CASSLRDRQSTDTQYF
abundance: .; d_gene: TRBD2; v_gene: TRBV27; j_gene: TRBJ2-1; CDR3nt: TGTGCCAGCAGTTTAATGTCGGGACTAGCGGGGCACAATGAGCAGTTCTTC; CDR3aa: CASSLMSGLAGHNEQFF
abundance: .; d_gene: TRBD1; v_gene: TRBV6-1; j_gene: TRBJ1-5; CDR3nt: TGTGCCAGCAGTGACCGGGGGACAGTCAATCAGCCCCAGCATTTT; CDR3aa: CASSDRGTVNQPQHF
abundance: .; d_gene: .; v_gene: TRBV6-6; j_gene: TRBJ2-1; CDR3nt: TGTGCCAGCAGTTGGCGGGAAATCTACAATGAGCAGTTCTTC; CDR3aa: CASSWREIYNEQFF
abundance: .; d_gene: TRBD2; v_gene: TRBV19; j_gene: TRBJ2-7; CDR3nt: TGTGCCAGTAGCACCCAAACTAGCGGGAGAATATACGAGCAGTACTTC; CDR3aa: CASSTQTSGRIYEQYF
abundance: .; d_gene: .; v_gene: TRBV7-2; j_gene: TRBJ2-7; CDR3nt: TGTGCCAGCAGCACCTCCGGGGATCGTTACGAGCAGTACTTC; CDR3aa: CASSTSGDRYEQYF
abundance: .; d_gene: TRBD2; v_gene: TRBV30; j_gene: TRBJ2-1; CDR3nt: TGTGCCTGGAGTGCGGGGGGGTCTCGACCAAACAATGAGCAGTTCTTC; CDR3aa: CAWSAGGSRPNNEQFF
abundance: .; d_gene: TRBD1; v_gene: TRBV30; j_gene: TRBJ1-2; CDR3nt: TGTGCCTGGAATAAGGACAGGGGCGGGAGCTATGGCTACACCTTC; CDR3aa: CAWNKDRGGSYGYTF
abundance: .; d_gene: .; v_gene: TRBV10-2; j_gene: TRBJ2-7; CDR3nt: TGCGCCAGCAGTGTTCCGGGAGTTGGCGAGCAGTACTTC; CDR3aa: CASSVPGVGEQYF
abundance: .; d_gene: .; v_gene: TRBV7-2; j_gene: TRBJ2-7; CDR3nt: TGTGCCAGCAGCTTAGCATTAAGCGGAAGCTCCTACGAGCAGTACTTC; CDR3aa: CASSLALSGSSYEQYF
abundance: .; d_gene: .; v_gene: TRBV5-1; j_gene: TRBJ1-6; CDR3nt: TGCGCCAGCAGCTTGGGAGGACAGAATTCACCCCTCCACTTT; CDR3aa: CASSLGGQNSPLHF
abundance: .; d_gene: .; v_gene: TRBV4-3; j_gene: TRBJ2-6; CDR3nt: TGCGCCAGCAGCCAAGAGGAGACGGGAGCGTACTCTGGGGCCAACGTCCTGACTTTC; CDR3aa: CASSQEETGAYSGANVLTF
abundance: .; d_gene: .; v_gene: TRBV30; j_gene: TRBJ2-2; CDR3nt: TGTGCCTGGAGTGGATTAGGGGGTAAACCCGGGGAGCTGTTTTTT; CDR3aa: CAWSGLGGKPGELFF
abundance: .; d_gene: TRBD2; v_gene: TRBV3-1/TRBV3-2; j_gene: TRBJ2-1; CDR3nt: TGTGCCAGCAGCCAAGAGAGATTAGCGGGGTACAATGAGCAGTTCTTC; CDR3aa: CASSQERLAGYNEQFF
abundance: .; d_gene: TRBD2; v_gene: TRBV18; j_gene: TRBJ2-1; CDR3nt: TGTGCCAGTTCCCCTAGCGGGAAGAGCTCCTACAATGAGCAGTTCTTC; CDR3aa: CASSPSGKSSYNEQFF
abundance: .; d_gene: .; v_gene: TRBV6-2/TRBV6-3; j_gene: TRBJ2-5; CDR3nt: TGTGCCAGCAGTTACGCGGGCCAGACCCAGTACTTC; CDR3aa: CASSYAGQTQYF
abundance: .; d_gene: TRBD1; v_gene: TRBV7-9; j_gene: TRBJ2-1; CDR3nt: TGTGCCAGCAGCCCGAGGACAGGGACAAGTCTGAGGGACAATGAGCAGTTCTTC; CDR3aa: CASSPRTGTSLRDNEQFF
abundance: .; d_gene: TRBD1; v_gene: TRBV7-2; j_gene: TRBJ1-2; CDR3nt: TGTGCCAGCAGCTTAGTAACAGGGGGAGACTATGGCTACACCTTC; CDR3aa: CASSLVTGGDYGYTF
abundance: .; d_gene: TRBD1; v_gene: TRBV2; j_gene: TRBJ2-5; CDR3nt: TGTGCCAGCAGTGTGCTCGTGACAGGGGACCAAGAGACCCAGTACTTC; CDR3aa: CASSVLVTGDQETQYF
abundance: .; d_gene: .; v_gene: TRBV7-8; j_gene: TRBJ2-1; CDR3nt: TGTGCCAGCAGCTTAGAATTCCGAAGGCAGGGGGGCGGGCAGTTCTTC; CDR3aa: CASSLEFRRQGGGQFF